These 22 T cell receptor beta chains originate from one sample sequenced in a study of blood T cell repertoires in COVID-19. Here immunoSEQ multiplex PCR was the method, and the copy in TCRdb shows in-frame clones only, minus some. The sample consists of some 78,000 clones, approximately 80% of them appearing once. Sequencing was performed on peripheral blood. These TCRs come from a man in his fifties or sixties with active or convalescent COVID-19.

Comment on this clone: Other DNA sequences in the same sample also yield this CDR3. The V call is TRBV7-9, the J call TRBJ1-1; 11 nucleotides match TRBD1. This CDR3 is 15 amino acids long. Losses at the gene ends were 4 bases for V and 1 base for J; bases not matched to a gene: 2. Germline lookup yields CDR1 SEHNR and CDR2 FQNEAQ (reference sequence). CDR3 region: CASSWGTGGNTEAFF. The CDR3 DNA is TGTGCCAGCAGCTGGGGGACAGGGGGGAACACTGAAGCTTTCTTT.

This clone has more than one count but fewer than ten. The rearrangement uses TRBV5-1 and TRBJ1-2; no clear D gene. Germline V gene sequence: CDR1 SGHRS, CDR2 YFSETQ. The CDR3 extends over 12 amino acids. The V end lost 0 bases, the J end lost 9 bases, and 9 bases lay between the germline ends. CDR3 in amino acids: CASSLDEGSYTF. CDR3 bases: TGCGCCAGCAGCTTGGATGAGGGTAGCTACACCTTC.

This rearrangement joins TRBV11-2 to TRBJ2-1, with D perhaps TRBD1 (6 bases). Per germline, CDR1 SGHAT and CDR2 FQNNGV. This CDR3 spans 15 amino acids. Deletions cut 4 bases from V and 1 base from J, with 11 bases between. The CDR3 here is CASSSDRPSYNEQFF. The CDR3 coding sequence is TGTGCCAGCAGCTCCGACAGGCCTTCCTACAATGAGCAGTTCTTC.

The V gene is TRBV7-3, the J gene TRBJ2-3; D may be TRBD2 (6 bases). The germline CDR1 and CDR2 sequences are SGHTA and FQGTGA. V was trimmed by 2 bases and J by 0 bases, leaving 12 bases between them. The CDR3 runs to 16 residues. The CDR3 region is CASSLGRLASTDTQYF. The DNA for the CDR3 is TGTGCCAGCAGCTTAGGGAGGCTCGCTAGCACAGATACGCAGTATTTT.

CDR3 loop: CASSEVVNTEAFF. Here the CDR3 DNA reads TGTGCCAGCAGTGAAGTAGTGAACACTGAAGCTTTCTTT. The rearrangement uses TRBV6-1 and TRBJ1-1; D call uncertain. V lost 1 base, J lost 0 bases, and 3 bases lay in between. CDR3 length: 13 amino acids. Germline CDR1 reads MNHNS; CDR2 reads SASEGT.

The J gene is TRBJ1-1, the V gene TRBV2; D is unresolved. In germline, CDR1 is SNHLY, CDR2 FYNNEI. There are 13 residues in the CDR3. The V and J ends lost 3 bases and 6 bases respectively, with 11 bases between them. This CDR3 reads CASSEVGRPEAFF. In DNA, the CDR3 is TGTGCCAGCAGTGAGGTGGGGAGACCTGAAGCTTTCTTT.

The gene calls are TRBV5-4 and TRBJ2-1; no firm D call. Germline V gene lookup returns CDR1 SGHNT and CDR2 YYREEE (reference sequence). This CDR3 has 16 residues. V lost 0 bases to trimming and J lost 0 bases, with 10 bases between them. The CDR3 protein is CASSLVARNSYNEQFF. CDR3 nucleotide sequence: TGTGCCAGCAGCTTGGTGGCCAGGAACTCCTACAATGAGCAGTTCTTC.

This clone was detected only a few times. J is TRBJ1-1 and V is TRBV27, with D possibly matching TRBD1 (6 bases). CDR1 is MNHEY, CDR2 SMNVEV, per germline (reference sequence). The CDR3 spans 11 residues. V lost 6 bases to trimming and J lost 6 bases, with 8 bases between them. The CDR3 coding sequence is TGTGCCAGCAGGACAGGCTCTGAAGCTTTCTTT. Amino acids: CASRTGSEAFF.

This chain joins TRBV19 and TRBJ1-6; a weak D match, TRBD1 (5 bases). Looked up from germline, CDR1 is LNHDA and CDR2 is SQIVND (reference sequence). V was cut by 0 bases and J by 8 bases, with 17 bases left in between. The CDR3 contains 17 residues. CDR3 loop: CASSIDIGTYLHSPLHF. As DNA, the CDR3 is TGTGCCAGTAGTATAGATATCGGGACTTACCTACATTCACCCCTCCACTTT.

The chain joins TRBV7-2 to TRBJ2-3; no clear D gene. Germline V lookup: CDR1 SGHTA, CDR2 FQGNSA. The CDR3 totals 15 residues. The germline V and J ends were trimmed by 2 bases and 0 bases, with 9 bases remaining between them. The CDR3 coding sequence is TGTGCCAGCAGCTTATTATCACATAGCACAGATACGCAGTATTTT. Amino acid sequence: CASSLLSHSTDTQYF.

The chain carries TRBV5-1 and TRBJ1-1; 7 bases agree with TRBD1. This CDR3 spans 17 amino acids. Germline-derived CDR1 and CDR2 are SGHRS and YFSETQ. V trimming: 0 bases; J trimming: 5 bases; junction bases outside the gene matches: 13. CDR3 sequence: CASSLATSRGRGTEAFF. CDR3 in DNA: TGCGCCAGCAGCTTGGCCACCTCAAGGGGGCGAGGGACTGAAGCTTTCTTT.

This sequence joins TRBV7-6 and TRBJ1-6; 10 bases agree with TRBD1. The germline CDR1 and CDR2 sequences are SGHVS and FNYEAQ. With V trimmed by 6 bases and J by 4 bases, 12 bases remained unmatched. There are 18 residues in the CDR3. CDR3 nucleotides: TGTGCCAGCAGTTCCGGGACAGGGGCGGGTGGTTATAATTCACCCCTCCACTTT. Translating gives CASSSGTGAGGYNSPLHF.

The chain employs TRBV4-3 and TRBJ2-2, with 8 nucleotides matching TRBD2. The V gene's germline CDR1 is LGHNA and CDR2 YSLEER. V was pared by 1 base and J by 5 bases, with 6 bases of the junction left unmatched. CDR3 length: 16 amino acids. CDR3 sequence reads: CASSQVAGGSTGELFF. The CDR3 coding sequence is TGCGCCAGCAGCCAAGTTGCGGGGGGAAGTACCGGGGAGCTGTTTTTT.

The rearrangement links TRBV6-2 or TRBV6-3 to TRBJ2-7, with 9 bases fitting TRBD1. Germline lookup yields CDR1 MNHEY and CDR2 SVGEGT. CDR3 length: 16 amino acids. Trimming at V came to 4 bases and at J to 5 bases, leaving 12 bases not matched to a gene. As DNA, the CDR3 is TGTGCCAGCAGTTCTTCATCCGGGACAGGGCAGGACGAGCAGTACTTC. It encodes CASSSSSGTGQDEQYF.

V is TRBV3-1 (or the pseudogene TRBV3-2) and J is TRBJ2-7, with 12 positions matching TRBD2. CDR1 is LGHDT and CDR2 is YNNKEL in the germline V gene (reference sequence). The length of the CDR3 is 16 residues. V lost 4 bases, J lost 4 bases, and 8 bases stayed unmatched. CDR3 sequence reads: CASSPQGGTSGYEQYF. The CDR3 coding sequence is TGTGCCAGCAGCCCGCAGGGGGGGACTAGCGGGTACGAGCAGTACTTC.

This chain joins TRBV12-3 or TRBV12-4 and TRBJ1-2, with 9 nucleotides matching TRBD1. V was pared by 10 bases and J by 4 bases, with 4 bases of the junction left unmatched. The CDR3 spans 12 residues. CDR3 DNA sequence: TGTGCCACCGGACAGGGGCCCTATGGCTACACCTTC. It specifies CATGQGPYGYTF.

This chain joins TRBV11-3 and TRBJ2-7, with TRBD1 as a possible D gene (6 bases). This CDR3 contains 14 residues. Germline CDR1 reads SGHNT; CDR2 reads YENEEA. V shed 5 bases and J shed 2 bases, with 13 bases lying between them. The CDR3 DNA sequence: TGTGCCAGCAGCGTAGGACAGTCCACCTACGAGCAGTACTTC. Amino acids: CASSVGQSTYEQYF.

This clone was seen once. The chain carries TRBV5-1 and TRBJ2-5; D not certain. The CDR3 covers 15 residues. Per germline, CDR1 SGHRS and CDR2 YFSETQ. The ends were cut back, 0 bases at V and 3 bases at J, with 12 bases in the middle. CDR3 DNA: TGCGCCAGCAGCTTGGGCCCAGGCCTGGAAGAGACCCAGTACTTC. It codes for CASSLGPGLEETQYF.

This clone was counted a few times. The CDR3 DNA is TGTGCCAGCAGTTACCCTAGGGGGCGCGAGGAAAAACTGTTTTTT. It codes for CASSYPRGREEKLFF. The genes are TRBV6-2 or TRBV6-3 and TRBJ1-4; 7 bases align to TRBD1. Germline CDR1 and CDR2: MNHEY and SVGEGT. The CDR3 contains 15 residues. V gave up 2 bases and J gave up 8 bases; unmatched junction bases: 8.

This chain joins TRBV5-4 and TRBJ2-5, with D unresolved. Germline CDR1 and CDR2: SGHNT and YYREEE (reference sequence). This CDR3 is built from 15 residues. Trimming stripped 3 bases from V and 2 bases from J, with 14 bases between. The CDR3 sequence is CASSSATSIQETQYF. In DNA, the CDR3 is TGTGCCAGCAGCTCGGCGACAAGTATTCAAGAGACCCAGTACTTC.

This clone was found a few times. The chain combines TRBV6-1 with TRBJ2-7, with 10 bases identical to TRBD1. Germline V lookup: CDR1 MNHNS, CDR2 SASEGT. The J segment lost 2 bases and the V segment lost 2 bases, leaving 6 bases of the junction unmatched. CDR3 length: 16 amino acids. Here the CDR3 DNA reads TGTGCCAGCAGTGAACCGAGACAGGGGGCGGCCTACGAGCAGTACTTC. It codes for CASSEPRQGAAYEQYF.

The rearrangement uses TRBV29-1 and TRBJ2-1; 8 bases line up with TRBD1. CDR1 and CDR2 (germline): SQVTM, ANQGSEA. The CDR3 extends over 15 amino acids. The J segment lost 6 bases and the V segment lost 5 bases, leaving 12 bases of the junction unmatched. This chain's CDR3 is CSVISAGGISNEQFF. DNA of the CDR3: TGCAGCGTTATATCCGCAGGGGGCATCTCCAATGAGCAGTTCTTC.